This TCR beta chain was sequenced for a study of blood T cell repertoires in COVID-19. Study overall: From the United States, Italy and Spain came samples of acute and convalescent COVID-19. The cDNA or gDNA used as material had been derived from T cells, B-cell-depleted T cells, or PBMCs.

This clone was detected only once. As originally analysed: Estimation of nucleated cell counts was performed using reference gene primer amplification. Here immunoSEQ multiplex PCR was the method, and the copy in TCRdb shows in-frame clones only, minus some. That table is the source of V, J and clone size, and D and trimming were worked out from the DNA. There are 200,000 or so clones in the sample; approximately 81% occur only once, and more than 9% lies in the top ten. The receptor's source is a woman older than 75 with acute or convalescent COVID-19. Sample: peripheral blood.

The CDR3 DNA reads as TGTGCCAGCAGTTACGAAGGACTACAAGAGACCCAGTACTTC. Its protein product is CASSYEGLQETQYF. V and J are TRBV6-5 and TRBJ2-5; D possibly corresponds to TRBD2 (6 bases). Trimming cost V 2 bases and J 2 bases, with 9 bases left between them. Germline values: CDR1 MNHEY, CDR2 SVGAGI. The CDR3 has 14 amino acids.